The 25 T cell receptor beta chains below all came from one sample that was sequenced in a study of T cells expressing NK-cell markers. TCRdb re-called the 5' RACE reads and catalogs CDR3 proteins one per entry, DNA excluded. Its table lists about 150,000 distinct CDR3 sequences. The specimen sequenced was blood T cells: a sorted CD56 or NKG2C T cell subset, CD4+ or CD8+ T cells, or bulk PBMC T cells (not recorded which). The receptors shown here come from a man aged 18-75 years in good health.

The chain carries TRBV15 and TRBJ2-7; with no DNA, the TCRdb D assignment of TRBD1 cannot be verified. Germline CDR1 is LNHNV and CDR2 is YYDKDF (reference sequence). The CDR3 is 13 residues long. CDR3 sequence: CATSESRGYEQYF.

This CDR3 reads CASSLAVGEQYF. The chain employs TRBV7-9 and TRBJ2-7. The germline CDR1 and CDR2 sequences are SEHNR and FQNEAQ (reference sequence). The CDR3 is 12 residues long.

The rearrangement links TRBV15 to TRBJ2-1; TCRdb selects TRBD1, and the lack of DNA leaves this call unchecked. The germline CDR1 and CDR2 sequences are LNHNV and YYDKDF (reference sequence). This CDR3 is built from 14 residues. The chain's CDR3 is CATSRGRGDNEQFF.

The CDR3 loop is CASSLKDPPYEQYF. The J gene is TRBJ2-7, the V gene TRBV7-6. CDR1 and CDR2 from the germline V gene are SGHVS and FNYEAQ. The CDR3 loop spans 14 amino acids. The complete variable domain, with remaining parts taken from reference TRBV7-6 and TRBJ2-7, reads GAGVSQSPRYKVTKRGQDVALRCDPISGHVSLYWYRQALGQGPEFLTYFNYEAQQDKSGLPNDRFSAERPEGSISTLTIQRTEQRDSAMYRCASSLKDPPYEQYFGPGTRLTVT.

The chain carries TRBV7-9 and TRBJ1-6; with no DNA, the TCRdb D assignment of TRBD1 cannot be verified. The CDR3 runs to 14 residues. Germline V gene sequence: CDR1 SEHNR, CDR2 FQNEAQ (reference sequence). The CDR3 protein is CASSSDRGYSPLHF.

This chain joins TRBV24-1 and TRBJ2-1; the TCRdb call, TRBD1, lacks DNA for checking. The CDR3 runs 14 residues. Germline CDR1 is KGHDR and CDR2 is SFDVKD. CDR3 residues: CATGGTGVYNEQFF.

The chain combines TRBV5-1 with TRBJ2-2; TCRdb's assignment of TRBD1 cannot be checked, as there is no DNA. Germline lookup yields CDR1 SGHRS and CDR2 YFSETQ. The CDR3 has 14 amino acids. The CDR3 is CASSLYTGAGELFF.

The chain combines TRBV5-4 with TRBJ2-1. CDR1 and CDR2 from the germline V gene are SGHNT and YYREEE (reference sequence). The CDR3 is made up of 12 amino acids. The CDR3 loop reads CASSLAGVSQFF.

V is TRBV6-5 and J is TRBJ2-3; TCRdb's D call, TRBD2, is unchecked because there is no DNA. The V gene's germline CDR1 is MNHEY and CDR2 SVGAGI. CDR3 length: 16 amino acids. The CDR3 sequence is CASSYSLAGLQDTQYF.

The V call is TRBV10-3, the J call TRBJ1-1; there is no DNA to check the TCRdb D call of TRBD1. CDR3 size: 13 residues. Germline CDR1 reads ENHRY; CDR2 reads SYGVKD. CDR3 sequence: CAISEMEALEAFF.

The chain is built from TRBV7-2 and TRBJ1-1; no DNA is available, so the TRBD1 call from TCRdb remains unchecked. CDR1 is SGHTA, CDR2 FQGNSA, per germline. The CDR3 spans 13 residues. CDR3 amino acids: CASSLGASTEAFF.

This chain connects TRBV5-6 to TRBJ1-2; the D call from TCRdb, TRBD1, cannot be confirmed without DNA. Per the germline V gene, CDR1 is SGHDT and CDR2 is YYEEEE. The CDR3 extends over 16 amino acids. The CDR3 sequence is CASSLEPTALLYGYTF.

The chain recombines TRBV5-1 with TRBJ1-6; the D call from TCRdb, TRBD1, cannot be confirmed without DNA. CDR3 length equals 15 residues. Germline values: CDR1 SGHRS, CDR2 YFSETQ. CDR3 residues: CASSTDRALNSPLHF. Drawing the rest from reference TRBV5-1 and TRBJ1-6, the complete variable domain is KAGVTQTPRYLIKTRGQQVTLSCSPISGHRSVSWYQQTPGQGLQFLFEYFSETQRNKGNFPGRFSGRQFSNSRSEMNVSTLELGDSALYLCASSTDRALNSPLHFGNGTRLTVT.

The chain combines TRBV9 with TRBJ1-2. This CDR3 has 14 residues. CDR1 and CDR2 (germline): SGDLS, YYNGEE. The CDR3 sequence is CASSVDGSVYGYTF.

CDR3 amino acids: CASSQDRDGYGYTF. This chain connects TRBV3-1 to TRBJ1-2; the D gene TCRdb calls, TRBD1, cannot be checked with no DNA. In germline, CDR1 is LGHDT, CDR2 YNNKEL (reference sequence). This CDR3 region has 14 residues.

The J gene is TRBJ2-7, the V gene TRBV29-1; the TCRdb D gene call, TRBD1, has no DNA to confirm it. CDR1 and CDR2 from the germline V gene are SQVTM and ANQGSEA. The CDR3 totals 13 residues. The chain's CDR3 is CSVKGQGQSEQYF.

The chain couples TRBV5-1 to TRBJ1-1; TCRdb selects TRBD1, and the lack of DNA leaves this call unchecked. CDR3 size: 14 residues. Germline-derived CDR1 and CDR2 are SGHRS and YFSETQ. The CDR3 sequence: CASSFRQGVAEAFF.

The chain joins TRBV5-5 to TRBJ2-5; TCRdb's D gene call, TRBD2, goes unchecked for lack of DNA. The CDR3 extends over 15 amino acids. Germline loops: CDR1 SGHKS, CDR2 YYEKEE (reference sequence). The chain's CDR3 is CASTTGLASQETQYF.

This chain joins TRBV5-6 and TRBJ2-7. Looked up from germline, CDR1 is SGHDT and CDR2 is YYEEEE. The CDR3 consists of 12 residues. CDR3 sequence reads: CASSVGLTKQYF.

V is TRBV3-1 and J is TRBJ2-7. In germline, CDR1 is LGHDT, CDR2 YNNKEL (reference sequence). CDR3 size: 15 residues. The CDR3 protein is CASSQDSRTNCEQYF.

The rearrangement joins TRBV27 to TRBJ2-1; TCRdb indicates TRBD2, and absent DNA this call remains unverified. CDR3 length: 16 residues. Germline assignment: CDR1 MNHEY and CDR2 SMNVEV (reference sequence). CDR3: CASSLFGSGGNNEQFF.

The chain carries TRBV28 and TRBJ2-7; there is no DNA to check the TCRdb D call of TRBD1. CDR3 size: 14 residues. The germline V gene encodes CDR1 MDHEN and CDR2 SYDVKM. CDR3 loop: CASSFVQGFDEQYF.

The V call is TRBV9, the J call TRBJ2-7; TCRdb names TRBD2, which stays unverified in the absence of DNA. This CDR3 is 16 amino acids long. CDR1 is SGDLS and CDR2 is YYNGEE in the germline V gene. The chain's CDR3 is CASSLVEESPTREQYF.

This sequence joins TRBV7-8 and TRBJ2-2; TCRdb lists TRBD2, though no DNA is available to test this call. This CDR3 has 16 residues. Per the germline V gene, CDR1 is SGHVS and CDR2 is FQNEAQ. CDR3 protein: CASRGKGRMNTGELFF.

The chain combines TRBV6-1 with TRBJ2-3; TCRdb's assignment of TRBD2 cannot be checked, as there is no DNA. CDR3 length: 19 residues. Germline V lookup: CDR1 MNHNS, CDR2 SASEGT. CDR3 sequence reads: CASSEILAGAGVLTDTQYF.